One sample yielded the 30 T cell receptor beta chains listed below, sequenced in a study of OX40 agonist ivuxolimab in advanced cancers. Assay used: immunoSEQ multiplex PCR; TCRdb lists only in-frame clones, some missing. The sample shows 75,000 to 90,000 clones, roughly 92% of them seen only once. The specimen comprised CD4+ or CD8+ T cells sorted from blood, sampled in a trial of the OX40 agonist ivuxolimab. Receptors were obtained from an adult with an advanced solid tumor such as melanoma, head and neck, liver or kidney cancer.

V and J are TRBV5-1 and TRBJ2-7, with 8 bases aligning to TRBD1. This CDR3 is 15 amino acids long. Germline loops: CDR1 SGHRS, CDR2 YFSETQ. The V segment lost 4 bases and the J segment 12 bases; nucleotides outside the gene matches: 18. This chain's CDR3 is CASSRRTGNYQATYF. CDR3 bases: TGCGCCAGCAGCCGGCGGACAGGGAATTATCAGGCGACGTACTTC.

This CDR3 is CASKAGVTDTQYF. For the CDR3, the DNA is TGTGCCAGCAAAGCGGGAGTCACAGATACGCAGTATTTT. The chain uses TRBV28 and TRBJ2-3; TRBD2 matches 8 bases. Germline V gene sequence: CDR1 MDHEN, CDR2 SYDVKM. The CDR3 contains 13 residues. Losses at the gene ends were 7 bases for V and 2 bases for J; bases not matched to a gene: 2.

The chain carries TRBV25-1 and TRBJ1-2, with 7 bases aligning to TRBD1. The junction had 6 bases not matched to a gene; V was cut back by 2 bases and J by 3 bases. The germline V gene has CDR1 MGHDK and CDR2 SYGVNS. The CDR3 totals 15 residues. The CDR3 nucleotides are TGTGCCAGCAGTGAACCGACAGGGTCCGACTATGGCTACACCTTC. Protein: CASSEPTGSDYGYTF.

This clone showed up just once. J is TRBJ1-3 and V is TRBV9, with D hard to call. Germline V gene lookup returns CDR1 SGDLS and CDR2 YYNGEE. The germline V and J ends were trimmed by 7 bases and 0 bases, with 8 bases remaining between them. This CDR3 is built from 13 residues. CDR3 sequence (DNA): TGTGCCAGCTCTATAGGCTCTGGAAACACCATATATTTT. It translates to CASSIGSGNTIYF.

The gene calls are TRBV28 and TRBJ1-1; 8 bases fit TRBD1. With V trimmed by 6 bases and J by 11 bases, 8 bases remained unmatched. Per the germline V gene, CDR1 is MDHEN and CDR2 is SYDVKM. The CDR3 covers 12 residues. The CDR3 protein is CASSQQGELAFF. For the CDR3, the DNA is TGTGCCAGCAGCCAACAGGGGGAACTGGCTTTCTTT.

The rearrangement links TRBV13 to TRBJ1-2; D call uncertain. The CDR3 covers 15 residues. Germline assignment: CDR1 PRHDT and CDR2 FYEKMQ (reference sequence). V was shortened by 1 base and J by 4 bases, with 13 bases between the two germline ends. CDR3: CASSLASRKIYGYTF. As DNA, the CDR3 is TGTGCCAGCAGCTTAGCCAGCCGAAAAATCTATGGCTACACCTTC.

This chain uses TRBV10-3 with TRBJ1-4, with D perhaps TRBD1 (5 bases). V lost 4 bases to trimming and J lost 4 bases, with 13 bases between them. The germline CDR1 and CDR2 sequences are ENHRY and SYGVKD. CDR3 length equals 15 residues. The CDR3 DNA follows: TGTGCCATCAGTGCGGGTGGGGCTCTTAATGAAAAACTGTTTTTT. It codes for CAISAGGALNEKLFF.

CDR3 sequence reads: CASSPTGDPNYGYTF. The CDR3 DNA sequence: TGCGCCAGCAGCCCGACAGGGGACCCTAACTATGGCTACACCTTC. V and J are TRBV5-1 and TRBJ1-2, with 8 bases that match TRBD1. The CDR3 runs to 15 residues. Germline V gene sequence: CDR1 SGHRS, CDR2 YFSETQ. Trimming cost V 4 bases and J 0 bases; bases outside gene matches: 5.

The chain combines TRBV2 with TRBJ1-4, with a possible D match to TRBD1 (6 bases). The V end lost 1 base, the J end lost 6 bases, and 9 bases lay between the germline ends. The CDR3 consists of 14 residues. From germline, CDR1 is SNHLY and CDR2 FYNNEI. The CDR3 coding sequence is TGTGCCAGCAGTGAAGTCAGGGGTGATGAAAAACTGTTTTTT. Translating it yields CASSEVRGDEKLFF.

The chain employs TRBV6-6 and TRBJ2-7; TRBD2 agrees at 8 bases. V shed 0 bases and J 3 bases; nucleotides not matched to a gene: 4. In germline, CDR1 is MNHNY, CDR2 SVGAGI (reference sequence). There are 15 residues in the CDR3. The CDR3 DNA follows: TGTGCCAGCAGTTACTCGTCCGCGGGAGGCTACGAGCAGTACTTC. It encodes CASSYSSAGGYEQYF.

This CDR3 is CASSFGGLGTDTQYF. The DNA of the CDR3 is TGTGCCAGCAGCTTCGGCGGACTCGGCACAGATACGCAGTATTTT. The V call is TRBV7-2, the J call TRBJ2-3; D is possibly TRBD2 (5 bases). Trimming cost V 3 bases and J 1 base, with 11 bases left between them. The CDR3 sequence is 15 residues long. CDR1 is SGHTA, CDR2 FQGNSA, per germline.

The chain employs TRBV18 and TRBJ2-6, with 9 bases aligning to TRBD1. After removal of 3 bases from V and 2 bases from J, the junction contained 8 bases not matched to a gene. CDR3 length: 18 residues. Germline assignment: CDR1 KGHSH and CDR2 LQKENI. The CDR3 DNA reads TGTGCCAGCTCACCCAGGACAGGGGCTTCCCCTGGGGCCAACGTCCTGACTTTC. It codes for CASSPRTGASPGANVLTF.

The V call is TRBV10-3, the J call TRBJ1-2, with D perhaps TRBD1 (5 bases). CDR1 is ENHRY and CDR2 is SYGVKD in the germline V gene. V was trimmed by 3 bases and J by 1 base, leaving 12 bases between them. The CDR3 covers 15 residues. CDR3 region: CAISEGALDNYGYTF. The CDR3 DNA reads as TGTGCCATCAGTGAAGGGGCCTTGGATAACTATGGCTACACCTTC.

The table lists this clone with a count of one. V and J are TRBV5-1 and TRBJ2-7; 9 nucleotides match TRBD1. This CDR3 comprises 14 residues. Trimming cost V 3 bases and J 5 bases; bases outside gene matches: 6. Germline V CDR1 and CDR2: SGHRS, YFSETQ. The CDR3 coding sequence is TGCGCCAGCAGCTCCCCCGGGACAGGGAACGAGCAGTACTTC. Translating it yields CASSSPGTGNEQYF.

The gene calls are TRBV2 and TRBJ1-5; D not resolved. V shed 6 bases and J shed 0 bases, with 3 bases lying between them. The CDR3 extends over 12 amino acids. The germline V gene has CDR1 SNHLY and CDR2 FYNNEI. Here the CDR3 reads CASRDSNQPQHF. CDR3 DNA sequence: TGTGCCAGCAGGGATAGCAATCAGCCCCAGCATTTT. Supplemented by reference TRBV2 and TRBJ1-5, the full variable domain reads EPEVTQTPSHQVTQMGQEVILRCVPISNHLYFYWYRQILGQKVEFLVSFYNNEISEKSEIFDDQFSVERPDGSNFTLKIRSTKLEDSAMYFCASRDSNQPQHFGDGTRLSIL.

This clone was detected only once. V is TRBV6-6 and J is TRBJ2-7; D is tentatively TRBD1 or TRBD2 (5 bases each). Per germline, CDR1 MNHNY and CDR2 SVGAGI (reference sequence). Trimming cost V 4 bases and J 4 bases, with 11 bases left between them. The CDR3 is 13 amino acids. DNA of the CDR3: TGTGCCAGCAGTTCCGGGGCCGGTTACGAGCAGTACTTC. Residues: CASSSGAGYEQYF.

This rearrangement joins TRBV6-5 to TRBJ1-2; maybe TRBD1 (6 bases). This CDR3 is built from 15 residues. V was trimmed by 6 bases and J by 3 bases, leaving 17 bases between them. The germline gives CDR1 MNHEY, CDR2 SVGAGI. The CDR3 here is CASSRSRTVYYGYTF. The CDR3, as DNA: TGTGCCAGCAGCCGCAGTAGGACAGTCTACTATGGCTACACCTTC.

The CDR3 DNA is TGTGCCAGCAGCCCGCTTTCCGGGACAGGGAAAGAGACCCAGTACTTC. Translated: CASSPLSGTGKETQYF. J is TRBJ2-5 and V is TRBV7-6, with TRBD1 matching over 9 bases. Per the germline V gene, CDR1 is SGHVS and CDR2 is FNYEAQ. With 5 bases clipped from V and 3 bases from J, the junction kept 10 bases outside the gene matches. The CDR3 is 16 residues long.

The chain couples TRBV19 to TRBJ1-3, with D possibly matching TRBD1 (5 bases). V lost 4 bases, J lost 0 bases, and 7 bases lay in between. In germline, CDR1 is LNHDA, CDR2 SQIVND (reference sequence). The CDR3 runs to 14 residues. The DNA of the CDR3 is TGTGCCAGTAGTAGACAGCTCTCTGGAAACACCATATATTTT. It yields the protein CASSRQLSGNTIYF.

The V and J genes are TRBV4-2 and TRBJ2-1, with 9 bases matching TRBD2. With V trimmed by 0 bases and J by 10 bases, 10 bases remained unmatched. This CDR3 is 16 amino acids long. Germline V gene data show CDR1 as LGHNA and CDR2 as YNFKEQ. As DNA, the CDR3 is TGTGCCAGCAGCCAAGAGAATAGCGGGAGTTTCGGAGAGCAGTTCTTC. It translates to CASSQENSGSFGEQFF.

This chain joins TRBV7-8 and TRBJ2-6; TRBD2 matches 8 bases. The CDR3 totals 18 residues. The germline V gene has CDR1 SGHVS and CDR2 FQNEAQ. Trimming at V came to 1 base and at J to 2 bases, leaving 7 bases not matched to a gene. CDR3 nucleotide sequence: TGTGCCAGCAGCTTAGTATTGGTAGCGGGACCTGGGGCCAACGTCCTGACTTTC. Translated: CASSLVLVAGPGANVLTF.

This rearrangement joins TRBV6-6 to TRBJ2-5; D call uncertain. The V gene's germline CDR1 is MNHNY and CDR2 SVGAGI (reference sequence). Trimming removed 4 bases from V and 3 bases from J, with 3 bases in between. The CDR3 has 11 residues. The CDR3, as DNA: TGTGCCAGCAGTTCTAAAGAGACCCAGTACTTC. This codes for CASSSKETQYF.

This clone has just one count. The chain uses TRBV28 and TRBJ1-6; possibly TRBD1 for D (6 bases). Per the germline V gene, CDR1 is MDHEN and CDR2 is SYDVKM. The CDR3 is made up of 15 amino acids. V was trimmed by 7 bases and J by 7 bases, leaving 17 bases between them. The CDR3 nucleotides read TGTGCCAGCAACCTGAGGGGGATTCGCAATTCACCCCTCCACTTT. Protein: CASNLRGIRNSPLHF. Based on the CDR3 plus reference TRBV28 and TRBJ1-6, the full variable domain is DVKVTQSSRYLVKRTGEKVFLECVQDMDHENMFWYRQDPGLGLRLIYFSYDVKMKEKGDIPEGYSVSREKKERFSLILESASTNQTSMYLCASNLRGIRNSPLHFGNGTRLTVT.

This clone was detected only once. The chain uses TRBV10-3 and TRBJ2-2; D uncertain. The germline V and J ends were trimmed by 11 bases and 1 base, with 14 bases remaining between them. The CDR3 extends over 14 amino acids. Looked up from germline, CDR1 is ENHRY and CDR2 is SYGVKD. The CDR3 region has the DNA TGTGCCCTTAATGATGGGGAGAACACCGGGGAGCTGTTTTTT. This translates into CALNDGENTGELFF.

The gene calls are TRBV2 and TRBJ2-5, with D possibly TRBD2 on 5 matching bases. Germline V gene sequence: CDR1 SNHLY, CDR2 FYNNEI. V was pared by 6 bases and J by 5 bases, with 10 bases between. The CDR3 contains 12 residues. The CDR3 DNA reads TGTGCCAGCAGCGGGATCGGTGAGACCCAGTACTTC. It translates to CASSGIGETQYF.

The gene calls are TRBV6-1 and TRBJ1-2; a weak D match, TRBD1 (6 bases). V lost 6 bases and J lost 4, with 12 bases in between. Germline lookup yields CDR1 MNHNS and CDR2 SASEGT. This CDR3 has 13 residues. This CDR3 reads CASSDGTSYGYTF. Written as DNA, the CDR3 is TGTGCCAGCAGCGACGGGACAAGCTATGGCTACACCTTC.

The table lists this clone with a count of one. The rearrangement uses TRBV6-6 and TRBJ2-7; D unresolved. Germline assignment: CDR1 MNHNY and CDR2 SVGAGI (reference sequence). The CDR3 is 13 amino acids. Trimming removed 6 bases from V and 6 bases from J, with 15 bases in between. In nucleotides, the CDR3 is TGTGCCAGCAGCCCTCCAACTTTCTCCGAGCAGTACTTC. Residues: CASSPPTFSEQYF.

The chain has TRBV7-2 and TRBJ1-2, with TRBD1 matching over 7 bases. V shed 3 bases and J 7 bases; nucleotides not matched to a gene: 8. This CDR3 region has 14 residues. Germline CDR1 reads SGHTA; CDR2 reads FQGNSA. Here the CDR3 reads CASSLAGGYSGYTF. The CDR3 DNA is TGTGCCAGCAGCTTGGCAGGGGGTTACTCTGGCTACACCTTC.

This sequence joins TRBV4-3 and TRBJ1-2; D gene ambiguous. Germline V gene data show CDR1 as LGHNA and CDR2 as YSLEER. V was cut by 4 bases and J by 9 bases, with 21 bases left in between. The length of the CDR3 is 15 residues. The CDR3 protein is CASSPLEADWASYTF. CDR3 coding DNA: TGCGCCAGCAGCCCCCTGGAGGCCGATTGGGCTAGCTACACCTTC.

The CDR3 here is CASSPDSGVSYNEQFF. The CDR3 coding sequence is TGTGCCAGCAGCCCTGATAGCGGGGTTTCCTACAATGAGCAGTTCTTC. This chain links TRBV7-3 with TRBJ2-1; 8 nucleotides align to TRBD2. CDR3 size: 16 residues. The germline gives CDR1 SGHTA, CDR2 FQGTGA. V was clipped by 5 bases and J by 1 base; unmatched bases: 7.